A selection of T cell receptor beta chains follows, all from one sample in a study of T cell responses to AZD1222 COVID-19 vaccine. Profiled with immunoSEQ multiplex PCR; TCRdb holds only in-frame clones, not every one. Among about 83,000 clones listed, 86% were seen once. The sequencing here drew on peripheral blood, taken on day 0 of AZD1222 vaccination. Receptors originate from an adult in good health. CDR3s include the opening cysteine and the closing phenylalanine or tryptophan. A D gene is named only where the DNA matches it firmly. A clone size is listed for some rows: how often the clone was seen (once, few, many), or a class if it is expanded.

once TRBJ1-4 TRBV6-1 NA 15 CASSEWFGGNEKLFF TGTGCCAGCAGTGAATGGTTCGGCGGGAATGAAAAACTGTTTTTT
NA TRBJ2-7 TRBV5-4 TRBD1 15 CASSRTGGRSYEQYF TGTGCCAGCAGCCGAACAGGGGGTCGCTCCTACGAGCAGTACTTC
NA TRBJ1-6 TRBV19 NA 15 CASSIGEGYNSPLHF TGTGCCAGTAGTATTGGCGAGGGGTATAATTCACCCCTCCACTTT
NA TRBJ1-2 TRBV30 NA 14 CAWSEEAGAYGYTF TGTGCCTGGAGTGAAGAAGCAGGGGCCTATGGCTACACCTTC
NA TRBJ2-1 TRBV5-4 TRBD2 14 CASSRPGGYNEQFF TGTGCCAGCAGCCGGCCGGGGGGCTACAATGAGCAGTTCTTC
NA TRBJ2-7 TRBV7-9 TRBD1 15 CASSSPRQGPDEQYF TGTGCCAGCAGCTCTCCGCGACAGGGGCCTGACGAGCAGTACTTC
NA TRBJ2-5 TRBV10-3 TRBD2 16 CAISEGLAGTQETQYF TGTGCCATCAGTGAGGGACTAGCGGGTACACAAGAGACCCAGTACTTC
NA TRBJ2-7 TRBV18 TRBD2 14 CASSPAGGFREQYF TGTGCCAGCTCACCGGCGGGGGGATTTAGGGAGCAGTACTTC
once TRBJ1-6 TRBV27 NA 14 CASSSPTGGSPLHF TGTGCCAGCAGTTCCCCGACAGGAGGCTCACCCCTCCACTTT
NA TRBJ2-4 TRBV19 NA 14 CASSRSHRGNIQYF TGTGCCAGTAGTAGGTCGCATAGGGGAAACATTCAGTACTTC
few TRBJ1-3 TRBV15 NA 14 CATIGPAAGNTIYF TGTGCCACCATAGGCCCGGCGGCTGGAAACACCATATATTTT
NA TRBJ2-2 TRBV2 NA 14 CASSPRRTTGELFF TGTGCCAGCAGTCCCAGACGGACCACCGGGGAGCTGTTTTTT
NA TRBJ1-2 TRBV4-2 NA 15 CASSQEGEKHYGYTF TGTGCCAGCAGCCAAGAAGGCGAGAAACACTATGGCTACACCTTC
NA TRBJ2-5 TRBV2 NA 13 CASGGRLQETQYF TGTGCCAGCGGCGGACGGCTCCAAGAGACCCAGTACTTC
NA TRBJ1-4 TRBV7-9 TRBD1 15 CASSLDGTVNEKLFF TGTGCCAGCAGCTTAGATGGGACAGTTAATGAAAAACTGTTTTTT
NA TRBJ1-2 TRBV28 NA 13 CASSLLRNYGYTF TGTGCCAGCAGTTTATTACGAAACTATGGCTACACCTTC
NA TRBJ2-2 TRBV1 NA 18 CTSTPSGVAGGWVGELFF TGCACCAGCACCCCCTCGGGGGTAGCGGGGGGCTGGGTCGGGGAGCTGTTTTTT
once TRBJ2-1 TRBV4-1 TRBD2 15 CASSQEGLQYNEQFF TGCGCCAGCAGCCAAGAGGGACTACAGTACAATGAGCAGTTCTTC
NA TRBJ1-1 TRBV3-1/TRBV3-2 TRBD1 14 CASSQIRQGTEAFF TGTGCCAGCAGCCAGATTAGACAGGGAACTGAAGCTTTCTTT
NA TRBJ1-3 TRBV4-2 NA 17 CASSQEEGSLPGNTIYF TGTGCCAGCAGCCAAGAGGAGGGCTCCCTCCCTGGAAACACCATATATTTT
NA TRBJ1-2 TRBV27 NA 16 CASANRLTGPYYGYTF TGTGCCAGCGCGAATAGGCTCACCGGACCCTACTATGGCTACACCTTC
NA TRBJ2-3 TRBV24-1 NA 19 CATSDPNHLRDFRTDTQYF TGTGCCACCAGTGACCCGAACCACCTACGGGACTTCCGCACAGATACGCAGTATTTT
NA TRBJ1-6 TRBV25-1 NA 14 CARTVGIDNSPLHF TGTGCCAGAACGGTTGGCATCGACAATTCACCCCTCCACTTT
NA TRBJ2-3 TRBV5-6 TRBD2 16 CASSSLAGGYTDTQYF TGTGCCAGCAGCTCCCTAGCGGGGGGTTACACAGATACGCAGTATTTT
NA TRBJ1-1 TRBV19 NA 14 CASSIGPANTEAFF TGTGCCAGTAGTATAGGGCCGGCAAACACTGAAGCTTTCTTT
NA TRBJ1-1 TRBV3-1/TRBV3-2 NA 14 CASSRLGANTEAFF TGTGCCAGCAGCCGCTTAGGTGCGAACACTGAAGCTTTCTTT
NA TRBJ2-5 TRBV28 TRBD2 15 CASSPGGRNQETQYF TGTGCCAGCAGTCCGGGCGGGAGGAATCAAGAGACCCAGTACTTC